This T cell receptor beta chain was identified during a study of blood T cell repertoires in COVID-19. At the level of the study: Collection of acute and convalescent COVID-19 samples took place in the United States, Italy and Spain. The analysed material was cDNA or gDNA that came from T cells, B-cell-depleted T cells, or PBMCs.

As originally analysed: Reference gene primers were amplified, and this amplification served to estimate nucleated cell counts. Libraries were prepared by immunoSEQ multiplex PCR; TCRdb keeps only in-frame clonotypes and omits some of them. The V and J calls and clone size are taken from that table; D and trimming were inferred from the DNA. The table shows nearly 35,000 clones, with around 87% occurring only once. CDR1 is DFQATT and CDR2 is SNEGSKA in the germline V gene (reference sequence). The CDR3 is 14 amino acids. V was pared by 3 bases and J by 6 bases, with 18 bases between. The sample consisted of peripheral blood. The rearrangement joins TRBV20-1 to TRBJ2-7, with D tentatively TRBD1 (5 bases). This receptor was taken from a human donor in a cohort sampled during active COVID-19. The DNA for the CDR3 is TGCAGTGCTAGTGGCAGGGCAATAGTAGGCGAGCAGTACTTC. It encodes CSASGRAIVGEQYF.